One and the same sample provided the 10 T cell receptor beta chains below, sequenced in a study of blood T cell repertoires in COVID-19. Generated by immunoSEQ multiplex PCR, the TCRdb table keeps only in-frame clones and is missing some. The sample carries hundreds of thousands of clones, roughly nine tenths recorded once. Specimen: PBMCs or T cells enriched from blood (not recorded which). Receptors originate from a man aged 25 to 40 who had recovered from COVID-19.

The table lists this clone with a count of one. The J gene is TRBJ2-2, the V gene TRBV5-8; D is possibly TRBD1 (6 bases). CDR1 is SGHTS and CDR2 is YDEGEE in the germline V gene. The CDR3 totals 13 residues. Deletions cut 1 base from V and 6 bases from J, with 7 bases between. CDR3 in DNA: TGTGCCAGCAGCTTGACAGGGTCCGGGGAGCTGTTTTTT. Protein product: CASSLTGSGELFF.

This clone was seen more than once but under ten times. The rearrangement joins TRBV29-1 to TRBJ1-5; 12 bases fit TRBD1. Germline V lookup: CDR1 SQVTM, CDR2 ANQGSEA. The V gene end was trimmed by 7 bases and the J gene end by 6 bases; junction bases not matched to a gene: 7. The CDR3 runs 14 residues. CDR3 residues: CSAGDRGLGQPQHF. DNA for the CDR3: TGCAGCGCCGGGGACAGGGGGCTAGGTCAGCCCCAGCATTTT.

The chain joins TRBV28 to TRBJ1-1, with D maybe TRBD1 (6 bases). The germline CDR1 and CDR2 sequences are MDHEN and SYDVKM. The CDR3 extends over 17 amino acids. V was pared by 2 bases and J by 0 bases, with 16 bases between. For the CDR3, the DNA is TGTGCCAGCAGTTTAAGGGGGACGGATATGATGAACACTGAAGCTTTCTTT. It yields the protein CASSLRGTDMMNTEAFF.

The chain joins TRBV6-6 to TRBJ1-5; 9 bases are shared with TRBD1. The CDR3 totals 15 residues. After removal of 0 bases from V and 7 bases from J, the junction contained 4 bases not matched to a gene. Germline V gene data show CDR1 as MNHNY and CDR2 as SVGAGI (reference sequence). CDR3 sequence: CASSYSGDRVQPQHF. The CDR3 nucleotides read TGTGCCAGCAGTTACTCAGGGGACAGGGTGCAGCCCCAGCATTTT.

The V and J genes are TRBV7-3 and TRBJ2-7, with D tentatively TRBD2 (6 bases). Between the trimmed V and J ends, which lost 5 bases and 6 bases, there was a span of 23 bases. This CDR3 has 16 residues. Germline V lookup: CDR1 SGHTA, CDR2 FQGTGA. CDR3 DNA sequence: TGTGCCAGCAGCCCCGGACACCTCCCCGGGGGTTTCGAGCAGTACTTC. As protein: CASSPGHLPGGFEQYF.

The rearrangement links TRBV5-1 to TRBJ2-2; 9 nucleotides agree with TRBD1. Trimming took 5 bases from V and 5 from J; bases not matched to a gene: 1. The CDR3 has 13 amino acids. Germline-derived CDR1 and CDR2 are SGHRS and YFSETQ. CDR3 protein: CASRTGGTGELFF. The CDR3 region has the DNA TGCGCCAGCAGGACAGGGGGGACCGGGGAGCTGTTTTTT.

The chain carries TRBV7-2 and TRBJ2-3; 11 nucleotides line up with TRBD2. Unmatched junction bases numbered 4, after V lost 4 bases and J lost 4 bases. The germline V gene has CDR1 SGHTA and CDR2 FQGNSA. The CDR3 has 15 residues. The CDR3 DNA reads TGTGCCAGCAGCTCGACTAGCGGGATCGCAGATACGCAGTATTTT. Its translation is CASSSTSGIADTQYF.

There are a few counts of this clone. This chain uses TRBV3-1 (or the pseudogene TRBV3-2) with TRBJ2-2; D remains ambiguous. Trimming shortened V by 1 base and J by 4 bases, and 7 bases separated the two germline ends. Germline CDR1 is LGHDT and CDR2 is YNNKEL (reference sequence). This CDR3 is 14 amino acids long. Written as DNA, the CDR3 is TGTGCCAGCAGCCAAGGAGCATCCACCGGGGAGCTGTTTTTT. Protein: CASSQGASTGELFF.

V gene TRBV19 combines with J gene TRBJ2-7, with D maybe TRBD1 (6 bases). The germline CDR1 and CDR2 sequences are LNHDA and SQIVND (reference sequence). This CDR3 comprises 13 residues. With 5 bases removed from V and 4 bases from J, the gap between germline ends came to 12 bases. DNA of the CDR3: TGTGCCAGTAGTCGGGACACGAGATACGAGCAGTACTTC. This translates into CASSRDTRYEQYF.

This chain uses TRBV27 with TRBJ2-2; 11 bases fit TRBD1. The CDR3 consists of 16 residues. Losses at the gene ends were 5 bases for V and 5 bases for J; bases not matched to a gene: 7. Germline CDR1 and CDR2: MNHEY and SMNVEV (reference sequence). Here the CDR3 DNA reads TGTGCCAGCAGTGTCTGGGACAGGGGGGGGACCGGGGAGCTGTTTTTT. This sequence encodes CASSVWDRGGTGELFF.